This T cell receptor beta chain was recovered during a study of blood T cells in healthy people across ages. Study results and limitations: CMV infection status of these donors was not known. The authors considered diversity estimates from one million T cells to be underestimates.

Combining a sample-barcoded 5' primer with a J-beta primer mix, a second PCR ran for 7 to 11 cycles. TCRdb used MiXCR to reprocess the 5' RACE reads, holding one entry per CDR3 protein. Counted here are about 800,000 distinct CDR3 sequences, about 25% occurring once; the ten biggest clones make up roughly 3.5%. CDR3 length equals 14 residues. The V gene's germline CDR1 is GTSNPN and CDR2 SVGIG (reference sequence). Trimming removed 5 bases at V and 7 bases at J, with 15 bases between. Turning to this clonotype: The antigen remains unidentified.

In addition, the sample was reused for a study of T cells of mothers and their children. That work adds: Mothers yielded over 9.5 million CDR3 reads, children 3 million to 3.5 million each.

The V gene is TRBV30, the J gene TRBJ1-6, with a possible D match to TRBD1 (5 bases). The source is a boy aged 5-17 years in good health. The sequenced sample consisted of blood. Here the CDR3 reads CAWGPGLSNSPLHF. The CDR3 DNA sequence: TGTGCCTGGGGCCCGGGACTCTCGAATTCACCCCTCCACTTT.